A single sample is the source of the 23 T cell receptor beta chains below, sequenced in a study of control samples from healthy donors and cancer patients. TCRdb keeps only in-frame clones here, not all; method: immunoSEQ multiplex PCR. The repertoire has some 140,000 clones, roughly 89% of them found once; the top ten carry just over 7.5%. The sequencing input was PBMCs. The receptors derive from a man aged 50-59 years with head and neck cancer.

This chain's CDR3 is CASSPPGQGGYTQYF. As DNA, the CDR3 is TGTGCCAGCTCACCACCGGGACAGGGAGGGTATACGCAGTATTTT. This chain joins TRBV18 and TRBJ2-3, with 9 bases lining up with TRBD1. The CDR3 runs to 15 residues. Germline trimming cut 0 bases from V and 7 bases from J; bases unmatched to any gene: 5. Germline values: CDR1 KGHSH, CDR2 LQKENI.

The chain has TRBV11-1 and TRBJ1-4, with D possibly TRBD1 on 5 matching bases. The CDR3 has 15 residues. The germline CDR1 and CDR2 sequences are SGHAT and FQDESV (reference sequence). V gave up 5 bases and J gave up 0 bases, with 10 bases separating them. The CDR3 DNA reads as TGTGCCAGCAGCCCTACGGGGGCAACTAATGAAAAACTGTTTTTT. Translation gives CASSPTGATNEKLFF.

This chain connects TRBV3-1 (or the pseudogene TRBV3-2) to TRBJ1-1; D call uncertain. Germline V gene data show CDR1 as LGHDT and CDR2 as YNNKEL (reference sequence). The ends were cut back, 0 bases at V and 8 bases at J, with 13 bases in the middle. This CDR3 is built from 14 residues. DNA of the CDR3: TGTGCCAGCAGCCAAGATATAGGACTTATCGAAGCTTTCTTT. Translated, it gives CASSQDIGLIEAFF.

The genes are TRBV9 and TRBJ2-7, with TRBD2 matching over 16 bases. The CDR3 spans 18 residues. J was trimmed by 3 bases and V by 4 bases; bases with no gene match: 10. Germline CDR1 reads SGDLS; CDR2 reads YYNGEE. For the CDR3, the DNA is TGTGCCAGCAGCCCAGCAGACGGGACTAGCGGGAGGGGCTACGAGCAGTACTTC. Encoded protein: CASSPADGTSGRGYEQYF.

The J gene is TRBJ1-2, the V gene TRBV4-1; D unclear. CDR1 and CDR2 from the germline V gene are MGHRA and YSYEKL. V dropped 1 base and J dropped 0 bases, with 12 bases sitting between them. This CDR3 has 16 residues. CDR3 nucleotide sequence: TGCGCCAGCAGCCAAGCCTTCGGATCAGCTAACTATGGCTACACCTTC. Protein sequence: CASSQAFGSANYGYTF.

The chain carries TRBV5-5 and TRBJ2-7; possibly TRBD2 for D (5 bases). This CDR3 contains 12 residues. Germline CDR1 SGHKS, CDR2 YYEKEE (reference sequence). The V gene lost 4 bases and the J gene lost 3 bases, with 8 bases spanning the gap. The CDR3 reads CASSPRGYEQYF. In nucleotides, the CDR3 is TGTGCCAGCAGCCCTCGGGGCTACGAGCAGTACTTC.

This clone was observed once. V usage is TRBV20-1 and J usage is TRBJ1-1; 9 bases match TRBD1. Trimming removed 3 bases from V and 3 bases from J; junction bases left unmatched: 5. The CDR3 sequence is 14 residues long. Germline lookup yields CDR1 DFQATT and CDR2 SNEGSKA (reference sequence). The DNA for the CDR3 is TGCAGTGCTAGTGGGACAGGGAGGCACACTGAAGCTTTCTTT. Its translation: CSASGTGRHTEAFF.

The rearrangement links TRBV20-1 to TRBJ2-7; D possibly corresponds to TRBD1 (6 bases). Germline loops: CDR1 DFQATT, CDR2 SNEGSKA (reference sequence). This CDR3 spans 14 amino acids. V gave up 3 bases and J gave up 3 bases, with 15 bases separating them. The CDR3 spells CSASPQGTFYEQYF. In DNA form, the CDR3 reads TGCAGTGCTAGTCCACAGGGTACCTTCTACGAGCAGTACTTC.

The sample holds one count of this clone. The chain links TRBV27 to TRBJ1-1, with D tentatively TRBD1 (5 bases). This CDR3 is built from 17 residues. CDR1 and CDR2 from the germline V gene are MNHEY and SMNVEV (reference sequence). Trimming removed 0 bases at V and 0 bases at J, with 14 bases between. This chain's CDR3 is CASSLSRGSVLNTEAFF. CDR3 nucleotides: TGTGCCAGCAGTTTATCGAGGGGCAGTGTTTTGAACACTGAAGCTTTCTTT.

The chain links TRBV10-3 to TRBJ2-5; D not resolved. Germline V lookup: CDR1 ENHRY, CDR2 SYGVKD. Trimming cost V 11 bases and J 5 bases, with 12 bases left between them. The CDR3 extends over 11 amino acids. The CDR3 DNA sequence: TGTGCCGCAGGTTTCGCCGAGACCCAGTACTTC. Protein sequence: CAAGFAETQYF.

V and J are TRBV12-3 or TRBV12-4 and TRBJ2-7; D remains unclear. Trimming removed 3 bases at V and 6 bases at J, with 9 bases between. CDR3 length equals 12 residues. CDR3 DNA: TGTGCCAGCAGTTTTGGGTTGGTCGAGCAGTACTTC. This codes for CASSFGLVEQYF.

The chain uses TRBV2 and TRBJ2-7, with 8 bases matching TRBD2. The CDR3 is 14 amino acids. V shed 3 bases, J shed 6 bases, and the junction held 7 bases outside the gene matches. The germline V gene has CDR1 SNHLY and CDR2 FYNNEI. CDR3: CASSEGWGLGEQYF. CDR3 coding DNA: TGTGCCAGCAGTGAGGGGTGGGGACTAGGCGAGCAGTACTTC. The full variable domain, its missing parts supplied by reference TRBV2 and TRBJ2-7, is EPEVTQTPSHQVTQMGQEVILRCVPISNHLYFYWYRQILGQKVEFLVSFYNNEISEKSEIFDDQFSVERPDGSNFTLKIRSTKLEDSAMYFCASSEGWGLGEQYFGPGTRLTVT.

The chain combines TRBV10-3 with TRBJ1-2; D call uncertain. Germline assignment: CDR1 ENHRY and CDR2 SYGVKD. Trimming cost V 4 bases and J 9 bases, with 15 bases left between them. This CDR3 has 13 residues. CDR3 bases: TGTGCCATCAGTGGACCGGGCCCCAGGAGCTACACCTTC. This encodes CAISGPGPRSYTF.

The chain joins TRBV19 to TRBJ1-5; the D gene is possibly TRBD1 (6 bases). In germline, CDR1 is LNHDA, CDR2 SQIVND (reference sequence). Trimming took 7 bases from V and 2 from J, leaving 21 bases between them. The CDR3 extends over 17 amino acids. The CDR3 loop is CASTPAYRVGGNQPQHF. Here the CDR3 DNA reads TGTGCCAGTACCCCAGCTTACAGGGTTGGAGGCAATCAGCCCCAGCATTTT.

V is TRBV19 and J is TRBJ1-5; D is uncertain. The V gene lost 5 bases and the J gene lost 6 bases, with 14 bases spanning the gap. Germline lookup yields CDR1 LNHDA and CDR2 SQIVND (reference sequence). The CDR3 runs 14 residues. CDR3 region: CASSPEGRRQPQHF. The CDR3 DNA reads as TGTGCCAGTAGTCCAGAGGGTAGGCGTCAGCCCCAGCATTTT.

The rearrangement links TRBV7-6 to TRBJ2-5; TRBD1 matches at 9 bases. V gave up 5 bases and J gave up 2 bases; unmatched junction bases: 3. The CDR3 is 14 amino acids. Germline loops: CDR1 SGHVS, CDR2 FNYEAQ. CDR3 residues: CASSRDRVQETQYF. The CDR3 coding sequence is TGTGCCAGCAGCCGGGACAGGGTTCAAGAGACCCAGTACTTC.

The chain joins TRBV29-1 to TRBJ1-1; maybe TRBD1 (5 bases). The V and J ends lost 3 bases and 7 bases respectively, with 9 bases between them. This CDR3 region has 11 residues. CDR1 SQVTM and CDR2 ANQGSEA come from the germline V gene. CDR3 amino acids: CSVDKGFEAFF. The CDR3 DNA follows: TGCAGCGTTGACAAGGGGTTTGAAGCTTTCTTT.

The chain joins TRBV7-8 to TRBJ2-7; no definite D call. Germline V gene lookup returns CDR1 SGHVS and CDR2 FQNEAQ. Trimming took off 1 base at V and 2 bases at J, with 15 bases between the two ends. This CDR3 contains 16 residues. The CDR3 spells CASSLGTSSRTYEQYF. Written as DNA, the CDR3 is TGTGCCAGCAGCTTAGGTACATCCTCCCGGACCTACGAGCAGTACTTC.

The rearrangement uses TRBV10-2 and TRBJ1-5; D not certain. The CDR3 covers 14 residues. Germline CDR1 reads WSHSY; CDR2 reads SAAADI. Trimming pared 0 bases from V and 5 bases from J, leaving 8 bases between. CDR3 DNA sequence: TGCGCCAGCAGTGAGTCCGGCAGAGATCAGCCCCAGCATTTT. Translation gives CASSESGRDQPQHF.

V gene TRBV6-5 combines with J gene TRBJ2-1; the match to TRBD2 covers 9 bases. There are 14 residues in the CDR3. Germline V gene data show CDR1 as MNHEY and CDR2 as SVGAGI. With 11 bases clipped from V and 8 bases from J, the junction kept 13 bases outside the gene matches. CDR3 DNA sequence: TGTGCCGGACGGCCAGCGGGGGGTCCCCATGAGCAGTTCTTC. Its protein is CAGRPAGGPHEQFF.

This clone showed up just once. The chain employs TRBV18 and TRBJ1-1, with D uncertain. Germline V gene sequence: CDR1 KGHSH, CDR2 LQKENI. V was clipped by 1 base and J by 6 bases, with 15 bases between them. The CDR3 has 15 residues. This CDR3 is CASSPREFTESEAFF. The CDR3 region has the DNA TGTGCCAGCTCACCACGGGAGTTCACGGAGTCTGAAGCTTTCTTT.

Written as DNA, the CDR3 is TGCGCCAGCAGCCAAGCTCCTAGCGGCGTTTCCTACGAGCAGTACTTC. Its translation: CASSQAPSGVSYEQYF. The chain joins TRBV4-1 to TRBJ2-7, with 7 bases that match TRBD2. Unmatched junction bases numbered 7, after V lost 1 base and J lost 1 base. CDR3 length: 16 amino acids. CDR1 and CDR2 from the germline V gene are MGHRA and YSYEKL.

The chain has TRBV12-5 and TRBJ1-2; possibly TRBD1 for D (5 bases). Germline CDR1 LGHNT, CDR2 FRNRAP. V was pared by 5 bases and J by 3 bases, with 16 bases between. The CDR3 extends over 15 amino acids. The CDR3 region has the DNA TGTGCTAGTGGTCCCGAGAAGGGCAGGGACTATGGCTACACCTTC. Its translation is CASGPEKGRDYGYTF.